This T cell receptor (beta chain) derives from a study of control samples from healthy donors and cancer patients (TCRdb year 2020). Spanning cysteine to phenylalanine, the CDR3 consists of 15 amino acids. The DNA shown is the 45-base CDR3, in frame from base 1. For CDR1 and CDR2, the germline V gene (reference sequence) lists MNHNY and SVGAGI. V loses 4 bases of germline sequence and J loses 9 bases, and the interval between the two ends is 16 bases. Turning to this clone: Its specific antigen is unknown. Base quality data are lacking; no much larger clone is found one base away.

The library was made by the immunoSEQ multiplex PCR assay. Sourced from immuneACCESS, this table was stored by TCRdb with only in-frame sequences that have V and J called. A share of the clones is absent; for the studies checked, an unresolved V gene accounts for under half, and the remainder has no known explanation. The sample yields just over 90,000 clones; 86% were counted once. Roughly 1.2% of the sample belongs to the ten largest clones. This clonotype originated in a woman aged 45-65 years in good health. The sequenced sample consisted of blood. The V and J segments used are TRBV6-6 and TRBJ1-6, with the identity of the D gene unclear. CDR3 region: CASSSRSALGSPLHF. The nucleotide sequence is given as TGTGCCAGCAGTTCGAGGTCGGCCCTCGGTTCACCCCTCCACTTT.